This passage covers 8 T cell receptor beta chains from one sample sequenced in a study of control samples from healthy donors and cancer patients. The repertoire was sequenced with immunoSEQ multiplex PCR; TCRdb's copy has only in-frame clones and lacks some. The repertoire holds some 120,000 clones, with 87% as singletons. The material sequenced was blood. These receptors originate from a man in his fifties or sixties in good health.

The rearrangement links TRBV29-1 to TRBJ1-1; no clear D gene. The V and J ends lost 6 bases and 1 base respectively, with 18 bases between them. The CDR3 runs 15 residues. The germline CDR1 and CDR2 sequences are SQVTM and ANQGSEA. The CDR3 sequence: CSVGVWGARNTEAFF. Written as DNA, the CDR3 is TGCAGCGTGGGTGTCTGGGGAGCGAGGAACACTGAAGCTTTCTTT. Variable domain in full (rest from reference TRBV29-1 and TRBJ1-1): SAVISQKPSRDICQRGTSLTIQCQVDSQVTMMFWYRQQPGQSLTLIATANQGSEATYESGFVIDKFPISRPNLTFSTLTVSNMSPEDSSIYLCSVGVWGARNTEAFFGQGTRLTVV.

V usage is TRBV7-2 and J usage is TRBJ2-3; tentatively, D is TRBD1 (6 bases). The CDR3 length is 14 residues. The germline V gene encodes CDR1 SGHTA and CDR2 FQGNSA. Trimming removed 4 bases from V and 4 bases from J, with 12 bases in between. For the CDR3, the DNA is TGTGCCAGCAGCTCGTTAACAGGGTCAGATACGCAGTATTTT. Translated, it gives CASSSLTGSDTQYF.

The chain uses TRBV7-2 and TRBJ1-2, with D possibly being TRBD1 (6 bases). Trimming stripped 1 base from V and 6 bases from J, with 9 bases between. From germline, CDR1 is SGHTA and CDR2 FQGNSA. The CDR3 loop spans 13 amino acids. This CDR3 is CASSLVRGDGYTF. CDR3 DNA: TGTGCCAGCAGCTTAGTCAGGGGAGATGGCTACACCTTC. Drawing the rest from reference TRBV7-2 and TRBJ1-2, the complete variable domain is GAGVSQSPSNKVTEKGKDVELRCDPISGHTALYWYRQSLGQGLEFLIYFQGNSAPDKSGLPSDRFSAERTGGSVSTLTIQRTQQEDSAVYLCASSLVRGDGYTFGSGTRLTVV.

The chain has TRBV10-1 and TRBJ2-7; D assignment may be TRBD1 or TRBD2 (5 bases each). The V end lost 3 bases, the J end lost 4 bases, and 16 bases lay between the germline ends. Germline lookup yields CDR1 WNHNN and CDR2 SYGVQD (reference sequence). The CDR3 is made up of 15 amino acids. Here the CDR3 reads CASSDDGAASYEQYF. As DNA, the CDR3 is TGCGCCAGCAGTGACGACGGGGCCGCCTCGTACGAGCAGTACTTC.

This chain links TRBV12-3 or TRBV12-4 with TRBJ1-1; D gene unclear. V was clipped by 3 bases and J by 5 bases, with 10 bases between them. CDR3 length: 13 amino acids. The CDR3 DNA is TGTGCCAGCAGTTTTTCACGGTCGACTGAAGCTTTCTTT. It is translated as CASSFSRSTEAFF.

The chain links TRBV7-2 to TRBJ2-3; TRBD2 matches 11 bases. V was clipped by 2 bases and J by 4 bases; unmatched bases: 5. There are 16 residues in the CDR3. CDR1 and CDR2 from the germline V gene are SGHTA and FQGNSA. The CDR3: CASSLRLAGGADTQYF. The DNA of the CDR3 is TGTGCCAGCAGCTTAAGGCTAGCGGGGGGTGCAGATACGCAGTATTTT. The full variable domain, completed using reference TRBV7-2 and TRBJ2-3, is GAGVSQSPSNKVTEKGKDVELRCDPISGHTALYWYRQSLGQGLEFLIYFQGNSAPDKSGLPSDRFSAERTGGSVSTLTIQRTQQEDSAVYLCASSLRLAGGADTQYFGPGTRLTVL.

This chain's CDR3 is CASSGPLNYEQYF. CDR3 bases: TGTGCCAGCAGTGGACCACTGAACTACGAGCAGTACTTC. V gene TRBV25-1 combines with J gene TRBJ2-7; no reliable D call. CDR1 and CDR2 from the germline V gene are MGHDK and SYGVNS. V was shortened by 4 bases and J by 3 bases, with 10 bases between the two germline ends. This CDR3 is built from 13 residues.

The chain carries TRBV2 and TRBJ2-3, with D perhaps matching TRBD1 (5 bases). The V and J ends lost 7 bases and 8 bases respectively, with 19 bases between them. This CDR3 comprises 14 residues. Germline V CDR1 and CDR2: SNHLY, FYNNEI. CDR3 loop: CASTQGVGLGTQYF. The CDR3 DNA is TGTGCCAGCACCCAAGGGGTAGGGTTGGGTACGCAGTATTTT.